These T cell receptor beta chains were read from a single sample in a study of CD8 T cells in Susac syndrome. TCRdb fed the immunoSEQ multiplex PCR reads into MiXCR, producing one record per CDR3 protein. The sample lists about 140,000 distinct CDR3 sequences; 95% were seen once. The sequenced material came from CD4+ T cells from PBMCs. Receptors originate from a human donor with multiple sclerosis. Each CDR3 is given with its conserved first and last residue. The order of the fields is V gene, D gene, clone size, J gene, CDR3 protein, CDR3 DNA. D genes are given only for firm matches. A row's size may be missing; if present it is once, few, many or a size class.

TRBV19	.	.	TRBJ2-2	CASSIDPELLNTGELFF	TGTGCCAGTAGTATAGATCCAGAACTACTCAACACCGGGGAGCTGTTTTTT
TRBV15	.	.	TRBJ2-3	CATSRDSGGTDTQYF	TGTGCCACCAGCAGAGATTCAGGGGGCACAGATACGCAGTATTTT
TRBV5-8	.	.	TRBJ1-5	CASSLGQPYQPQHF	TGTGCCAGCAGCTTGGGACAGCCTTATCAGCCCCAGCATTTT
TRBV6-4	.	.	TRBJ2-7	CASSGTGYDEQYF	TGTGCCAGCAGTGGAACGGGCTATGACGAGCAGTACTTC
TRBV20-1	TRBD1	.	TRBJ2-2	CSASDRGAGELFF	TGCAGTGCTTCGGACAGGGGAGCCGGGGAGCTGTTTTTT
TRBV3-1	.	.	TRBJ2-1	CASSQESSVRQFF	TGTGCCAGCAGCCAAGAGTCATCCGTGCGTCAGTTCTTC
TRBV6-2/TRBV6-3	.	once	TRBJ2-1	CASSYSGGRDEQFF	TGTGCCAGCAGTTACTCGGGAGGAAGGGATGAGCAGTTCTTC
TRBV9	TRBD1	.	TRBJ2-6	CASSVGQGGANVLTF	TGTGCCAGCAGCGTAGGACAGGGTGGGGCCAACGTCCTGACTTTC
TRBV6-1	TRBD1	.	TRBJ2-7	CASSITSGTGNYEQYF	TGTGCCAGCAGTATTACTTCCGGGACAGGGAACTACGAGCAGTACTTC
TRBV5-1	TRBD1	.	TRBJ1-4	CASRRDREGEKLFF	TGCGCCAGCAGGAGGGACAGGGAAGGTGAAAAACTGTTTTTT
TRBV15	TRBD1	.	TRBJ2-2	CATRTGGASGELFF	TGTGCCACCCGAACAGGGGGCGCTTCCGGGGAGCTGTTTTTT
TRBV20-1	.	.	TRBJ2-5	CSARKPLGGETQYF	TGCAGTGCCAGAAAACCTCTTGGGGGAGAGACCCAGTACTTC
TRBV29-1	.	once	TRBJ2-7	CSVVPYTGGAYEQYF	TGCAGCGTTGTCCCCTATACAGGGGGGGCCTACGAGCAGTACTTC
TRBV27	.	.	TRBJ2-4	CASSFSVTKNIQYF	TGTGCCAGCAGTTTTTCGGTAACCAAAAACATTCAGTACTTC
TRBV7-9	.	.	TRBJ1-5	CASSWESNQPQHF	TGTGCCAGCAGCTGGGAGTCCAATCAGCCCCAGCATTTT
TRBV7-3	.	.	TRBJ1-6	CASSSLVGSPLHF	TGTGCCAGCAGCTCCCTGGTCGGTTCACCCCTCCACTTT
TRBV6-5	.	.	TRBJ1-1	CASSYDTEAFF	TGTGCCAGCAGCTATGACACTGAAGCTTTCTTT
TRBV27	.	few	TRBJ2-6	CASSSHSSGANVLTF	TGTGCCAGCAGTTCCCATAGCTCTGGGGCCAACGTCCTGACTTTC
TRBV20-1	TRBD2	.	TRBJ2-5	CSASGGPETQYF	TGCAGTGCTTCGGGGGGGCCCGAGACCCAGTACTTC
TRBV4-1	.	.	TRBJ1-5	CASRPTGPNQPQHF	TGCGCCAGCAGACCCACAGGGCCGAATCAGCCCCAGCATTTT
TRBV27	.	once	TRBJ1-1	CASSPLGGGTEAFF	TGTGCCAGCAGTCCGTTGGGGGGAGGGACTGAAGCTTTCTTT
TRBV4-3	TRBD2	.	TRBJ2-1	CASSQSPLLAGANNEQFF	TGCGCCAGCAGCCAAAGCCCTCTCCTAGCGGGGGCTAACAATGAGCAGTTCTTC
TRBV6-4	TRBD1	.	TRBJ1-1	CASSPTGVAEAFF	TGTGCCAGCAGCCCTACAGGGGTAGCCGAAGCTTTCTTT
TRBV5-1	TRBD1	.	TRBJ1-2	CASSLGDRSYGYTF	TGCGCCAGCAGCTTGGGGGACAGGTCCTATGGCTACACCTTC
TRBV9	TRBD1	.	TRBJ1-6	CASSTGEHNSPLHF	TGTGCCAGCAGCACAGGGGAGCATAATTCACCCCTCCACTTT
TRBV20-1	TRBD2	.	TRBJ2-1	CSASSSGTTGEQFF	TGCAGTGCTAGTTCTAGCGGAACAACCGGTGAGCAGTTCTTC
TRBV28	TRBD2	.	TRBJ2-3	CASSSSGVGTDTQYF	TGTGCCAGCAGTTCTAGCGGGGTCGGTACAGATACGCAGTATTTT
TRBV9	TRBD1	.	TRBJ1-1	CASSAWTGQNTEAFF	TGTGCCAGCAGCGCCTGGACAGGGCAGAACACTGAAGCTTTCTTT
TRBV12-3/TRBV12-4	.	few	TRBJ2-7	CASSFGQHEQYF	TGTGCCAGCAGTTTTGGACAGCACGAGCAGTACTTC
TRBV7-2	.	.	TRBJ2-5	CASSIGGGRGQETQYF	TGTGCCAGCAGCATCGGCGGTGGCCGGGGCCAAGAGACCCAGTACTTC
TRBV15	.	.	TRBJ2-3	CATSRDYGQGPTDTQYF	TGTGCCACCAGCAGAGATTACGGGCAGGGACCCACAGATACGCAGTATTTT
TRBV14	.	.	TRBJ2-3	CASSQLKLPTDTQYF	TGTGCCAGCAGCCAATTGAAACTACCCACAGATACGCAGTATTTT
TRBV7-9	.	.	TRBJ2-1	CASSPTQGNEQFF	TGTGCCAGCAGTCCTACCCAGGGGAATGAGCAGTTCTTC
TRBV9	TRBD2	.	TRBJ2-1	CASSPLAGIPQDEQFF	TGTGCCAGCAGCCCACTAGCGGGAATCCCACAGGATGAGCAGTTCTTC
TRBV20-1	.	.	TRBJ2-7	CSAREYEQYF	TGCAGTGCTAGGGAGTACGAGCAGTACTTC
TRBV7-2	TRBD2	once	TRBJ2-1	CASSLVTSGSRNEQFF	TGTGCCAGCAGCTTAGTGACTAGCGGGAGTAGGAATGAGCAGTTCTTC
TRBV28	.	once	TRBJ1-1	CATSGGLRTITEAFF	TGTGCCACCTCAGGTGGGCTAAGGACGATAACTGAAGCTTTCTTT
TRBV7-3	TRBD1	.	TRBJ2-5	CASSRDRDETQYF	TGTGCCAGCAGCCGCGACAGGGATGAGACCCAGTACTTC
TRBV28	TRBD2	.	TRBJ2-3	CASSPGGGGPDTQYF	TGTGCCAGCAGTCCCGGGGGGGGAGGGCCAGATACGCAGTATTTT
TRBV29-1	TRBD2	once	TRBJ2-1	CSVRLAGGPDEQFF	TGCAGCGTGCGACTAGCGGGAGGGCCCGATGAGCAGTTCTTC
TRBV20-1	TRBD1	.	TRBJ1-1	CSATGGDTEAFF	TGCAGTGCTACAGGGGGAGACACTGAAGCTTTCTTT
TRBV3-1	.	.	TRBJ2-6	CASSQGQGPGANVLTF	TGTGCCAGCAGCCAAGGTCAGGGGCCCGGGGCCAACGTCCTGACTTTC
TRBV28	TRBD1	.	TRBJ2-3	CASRATGTDTQYF	TGTGCCAGCAGGGCGACAGGGACAGATACGCAGTATTTT
TRBV7-2	.	once	TRBJ2-7	CASSFRPYTYEQYF	TGTGCCAGCAGCTTTCGACCATACACCTACGAGCAGTACTTC
TRBV29-1	TRBD2	.	TRBJ2-1	CSGVTGTSGIYEQFF	TGCAGCGGTGTTACCGGGACTAGCGGGATTTATGAGCAGTTCTTC
TRBV12-3/TRBV12-4	.	.	TRBJ2-7	CASSLAGGLGYEQYF	TGTGCCAGCAGTTTAGCGGGGGGGCTTGGCTACGAGCAGTACTTC
TRBV9	TRBD1	.	TRBJ1-5	CASSQGGDRPYQPQHF	TGTGCCAGCAGCCAAGGAGGGGACAGACCTTATCAGCCCCAGCATTTT
TRBV12-3/TRBV12-4	TRBD1	.	TRBJ2-3	CASSGTATDTQYF	TGTGCCAGCAGTGGGACAGCCACAGATACGCAGTATTTT
TRBV29-1	.	.	TRBJ1-5	CSVSDSQNQPQHF	TGCAGCGTTAGCGACAGCCAAAATCAGCCCCAGCATTTT
TRBV28	TRBD1	.	TRBJ2-5	CASSLLFRTGGFQYF	TGTGCCAGCAGTTTATTATTCAGGACAGGGGGCTTCCAGTACTTC
TRBV5-1	TRBD1	.	TRBJ1-2	CASSHSEQGANGYTF	TGCGCCAGCAGCCACTCAGAACAGGGGGCGAATGGCTACACCTTC
TRBV25-1	.	.	TRBJ1-4	CASSPTRGGAYEKLFF	TGTGCCAGCAGTCCGACGCGGGGGGGCGCATATGAAAAACTGTTTTTT
TRBV2	.	.	TRBJ2-3	CASRTGLAPDTQYF	TGTGCCAGCAGGACCGGACTCGCCCCAGATACGCAGTATTTT
TRBV7-2	.	.	TRBJ1-1	CASSLAGRVDAFF	TGTGCCAGCAGCTTAGCGGGGCGTGTGGATGCTTTCTTT
TRBV11-2	.	.	TRBJ2-1	CASSFRLGQFF	TGTGCCAGCAGCTTTCGACTTGGGCAGTTCTTC
TRBV29-1	.	.	TRBJ2-7	CSVGRSYEQYF	TGCAGCGTTGGCAGGAGCTACGAGCAGTACTTC
TRBV18	TRBD1	.	TRBJ2-7	CASSLGTGAATNYEQYF	TGTGCCAGCTCACTTGGGACAGGGGCCGCTACAAATTACGAGCAGTACTTC